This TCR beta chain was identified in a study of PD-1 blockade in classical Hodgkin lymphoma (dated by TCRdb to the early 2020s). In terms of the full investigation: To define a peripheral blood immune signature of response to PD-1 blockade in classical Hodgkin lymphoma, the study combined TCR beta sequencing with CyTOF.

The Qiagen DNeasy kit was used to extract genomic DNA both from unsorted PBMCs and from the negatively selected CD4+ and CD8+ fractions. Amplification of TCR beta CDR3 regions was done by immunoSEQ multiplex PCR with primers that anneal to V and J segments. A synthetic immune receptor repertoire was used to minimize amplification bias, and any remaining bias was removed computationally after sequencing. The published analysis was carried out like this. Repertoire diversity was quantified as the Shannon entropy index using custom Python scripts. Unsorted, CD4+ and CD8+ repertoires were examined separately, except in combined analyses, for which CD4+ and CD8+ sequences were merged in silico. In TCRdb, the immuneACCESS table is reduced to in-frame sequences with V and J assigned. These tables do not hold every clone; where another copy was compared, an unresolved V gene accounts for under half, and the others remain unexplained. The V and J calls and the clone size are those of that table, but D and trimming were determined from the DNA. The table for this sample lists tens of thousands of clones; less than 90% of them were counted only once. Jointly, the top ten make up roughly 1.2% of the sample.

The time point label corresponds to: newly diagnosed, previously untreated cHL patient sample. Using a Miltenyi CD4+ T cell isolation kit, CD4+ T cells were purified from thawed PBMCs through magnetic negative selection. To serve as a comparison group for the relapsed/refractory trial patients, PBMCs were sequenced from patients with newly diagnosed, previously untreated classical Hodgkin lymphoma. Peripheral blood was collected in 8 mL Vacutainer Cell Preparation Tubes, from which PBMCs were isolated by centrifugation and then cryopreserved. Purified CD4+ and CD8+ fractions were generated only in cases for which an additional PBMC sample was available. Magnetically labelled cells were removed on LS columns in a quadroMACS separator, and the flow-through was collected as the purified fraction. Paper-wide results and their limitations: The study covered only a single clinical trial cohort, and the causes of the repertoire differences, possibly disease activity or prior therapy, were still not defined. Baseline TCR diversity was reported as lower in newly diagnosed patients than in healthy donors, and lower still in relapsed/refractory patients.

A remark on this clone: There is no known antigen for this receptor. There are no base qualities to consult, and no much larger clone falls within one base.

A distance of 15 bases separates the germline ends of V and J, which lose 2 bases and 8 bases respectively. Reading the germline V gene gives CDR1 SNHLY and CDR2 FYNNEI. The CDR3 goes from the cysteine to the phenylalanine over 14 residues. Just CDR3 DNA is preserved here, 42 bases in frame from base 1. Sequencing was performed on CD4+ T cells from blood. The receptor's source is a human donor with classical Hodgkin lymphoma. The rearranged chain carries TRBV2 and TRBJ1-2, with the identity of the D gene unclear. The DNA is TGTGCCAGCAGTGAATCGTCAGGCGCGCGGGGCTACACCTTC. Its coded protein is CASSESSGARGYTF. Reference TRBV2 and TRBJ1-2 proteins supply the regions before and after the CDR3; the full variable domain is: EPEVTQTPSHQVTQMGQEVILRCVPISNHLYFYWYRQILGQKVEFLVSFYNNEISEKSEIFDDQFSVERPDGSNFTLKIRSTKLEDSAMYFCASSESSGARGYTFGSGTRLTVV.